Below are 4 T cell receptor beta chains sequenced from a single sample in a study of T cell responses to AZD1222 COVID-19 vaccine. The data were produced by immunoSEQ multiplex PCR, yet TCRdb's version contains in-frame clones alone and is incomplete. Found here are around 140,000 clones, approximately 95% of them singletons; the top ten hold more than 0.85%. Sample: peripheral blood, taken on day 0 of MenACWY control vaccination. Receptors were obtained from an adult in good health.

The V and J genes are TRBV7-2 and TRBJ2-1; 11 bases are a match to TRBD2. Germline lookup yields CDR1 SGHTA and CDR2 FQGNSA. With 4 bases clipped from V and 9 bases from J, the junction kept 11 bases outside the gene matches. The CDR3 runs to 16 residues. CDR3 bases: TGTGCCAGCAGCTACTCACTCATAGCGGGAGGGGTTGAGCAGTTCTTC. Translation: CASSYSLIAGGVEQFF.

The V and J genes are TRBV4-2 and TRBJ2-2; a weak D match, TRBD2 (6 bases). There are 15 residues in the CDR3. Germline V gene sequence: CDR1 LGHNA, CDR2 YNFKEQ. V was pared by 5 bases and J by 5 bases, with 15 bases between. CDR3 bases: TGTGCCAGCAGCTCCGGGACCAGCGGGACCGGGGAGCTGTTTTTT. Its translation is CASSSGTSGTGELFF.

V gene TRBV6-5 combines with J gene TRBJ2-7, with TRBD1 matching over 7 bases. This CDR3 is 15 amino acids long. The junction had 4 bases not matched to a gene; V was cut back by 0 bases and J by 2 bases. CDR1 is MNHEY and CDR2 is SVGAGI in the germline V gene. In nucleotides, the CDR3 is TGTGCCAGCAGTTACTCCGGACAGGCGGCCTACGAGCAGTACTTC. This encodes CASSYSGQAAYEQYF.

The gene calls are TRBV6-2 or TRBV6-3 and TRBJ2-1; TRBD2 is a possible D gene (6 bases). V lost 5 bases and J 8 bases, leaving 16 bases between the germline ends. From germline, CDR1 is MNHEY and CDR2 SVGEGT. This CDR3 is 14 amino acids long. The CDR3 DNA reads TGTGCCAGCAGTCCCCGGAGGGATACGGATGAGCAGTTCTTC. This translates into CASSPRRDTDEQFF.